The 7 T cell receptor beta chains presented below share a single source sample, sequenced in a study of shared clonotypes between healthy human individuals. The data were produced by immunoSEQ multiplex PCR, yet TCRdb's version contains in-frame clones alone and is incomplete. The sample has about 690,000 clones; roughly 87% are singletons. The sequenced sample was memory CD8+ T cells from PBMCs. Documented subset: CD45RO+ cells pooled with CCR7-negative TemRA cells. Source of these receptors: a man aged 18 to 30 in good health. Some clones in this sample may be carry-over from other donors' samples.

To note about this clone: In the same sample, other DNA sequences code for this CDR3. This chain connects TRBV27 to TRBJ2-7; TRBD2 is a possible D gene (6 bases). V gave up 2 bases and J gave up 4 bases, with 9 bases separating them. The germline V gene encodes CDR1 MNHEY and CDR2 SMNVEV (reference sequence). CDR3 size: 13 residues. CDR3 loop: CASSLGTPYEQYF. The CDR3, as DNA: TGTGCCAGCAGTTTAGGGACTCCATACGAGCAGTACTTC.

The rearrangement joins TRBV9 to TRBJ2-7, with a weak D call TRBD1 (5 bases). V shed 0 bases and J shed 6 bases, with 13 bases lying between them. The CDR3 length is 14 residues. Germline assignment: CDR1 SGDLS and CDR2 YYNGEE. CDR3 sequence (DNA): TGTGCCAGCAGCGTAGTTGCAGGGCCGGCCGAGCAGTACTTC. Its protein product is CASSVVAGPAEQYF. The variable domain in full, completed from reference TRBV9 and TRBJ2-7, reads DSGVTQTPKHLITATGQRVTLRCSPRSGDLSVYWYQQSLDQGLQFLIQYYNGEERAKGNILERFSAQQFPDLHSELNLSSLELGDSALYFCASSVVAGPAEQYFGPGTRLTVT.

The chain is built from TRBV5-6 and TRBJ2-7; 10 nucleotides align to TRBD1. V lost 1 base, J lost 3 bases, and 4 bases stayed unmatched. CDR3 size: 15 residues. Germline V gene data show CDR1 as SGHDT and CDR2 as YYEEEE. Here the CDR3 reads CASSLRDRGLYEQYF. In DNA, the CDR3 is TGTGCCAGCAGCTTGAGGGACAGGGGTCTCTACGAGCAGTACTTC.

This chain joins TRBV7-6 and TRBJ2-2; D is undetermined. Germline assignment: CDR1 SGHVS and CDR2 FNYEAQ. Trimming shortened V by 8 bases and J by 6 bases, and 13 bases separated the two germline ends. The CDR3 loop spans 13 amino acids. For the CDR3, the DNA is TGTGCCAGCGCGGTCTCTACTTCCGGGGAGCTGTTTTTT. This sequence encodes CASAVSTSGELFF.

The genes are TRBV30 and TRBJ1-2; 9 bases match TRBD1. V shed 5 bases, J shed 7 bases, and the junction held 2 bases outside the gene matches. CDR3 size: 11 residues. Per the germline V gene, CDR1 is GTSNPN and CDR2 is SVGIG (reference sequence). The CDR3 here is CAWDRGIGYTF. CDR3 coding DNA: TGTGCCTGGGACAGGGGGATTGGCTACACCTTC.

V and J are TRBV6-6 and TRBJ1-2, with unresolved D. Germline loops: CDR1 MNHNY, CDR2 SVGAGI (reference sequence). V lost 0 bases, J lost 8 bases, and 10 bases lay in between. This CDR3 has 13 amino acids. The CDR3 region has the DNA TGTGCCAGCAGTTACTCTCCTCTTTCCGGCTACACCTTC. Translation gives CASSYSPLSGYTF.

V is TRBV7-9 and J is TRBJ2-2, with TRBD2 matching over 7 bases. Germline CDR1 SEHNR, CDR2 FQNEAQ (reference sequence). J gave up 5 bases and V 3 bases, and 15 bases lay outside the gene matches. The CDR3 loop spans 18 amino acids. CDR3 in DNA: TGTGCCAGCAGCTTGATTTATGTGGGCGGGAGTTATACCGGGGAGCTGTTTTTT. This gives the protein CASSLIYVGGSYTGELFF.